This entry is about one T cell receptor beta chain. The antigen remains undetermined. These data originate in a study of cytomegalovirus exposure and HLA in healthy donors. Primers for the PCR totalled 60 Vbeta and 13 Jbeta. The repertoire was sequenced with immunoSEQ multiplex PCR; TCRdb's copy has only in-frame clones and lacks some. The sample has 90,000 to 150,000 clones. The CDR3 is made up of 17 amino acids. V gave up 0 bases and J gave up 0 bases, with 15 bases separating them. Germline CDR1 GTSNPN, CDR2 SVGIG (reference sequence). Study-wide results and caveats: A few CMV-associated chains were confirmed in vitro to be specific for CMV antigens. For TCR beta chains, V- and J-gene trimming was later linked to a missense DCLRE1C variant.

Sample: PBMCs. This clonotype was obtained from a man between 18 and 29 years old in good health and CMV-seronegative. The J gene is TRBJ1-5, the V gene TRBV30, with D possibly matching TRBD1 (5 bases). CDR3 residues: CAWSVRGGSYSNQPQHF. DNA for the CDR3: TGTGCCTGGAGTGTAAGGGGAGGAAGTTATAGCAATCAGCCCCAGCATTTT.